The 8 T cell receptor beta chains below were found in one sample sequenced in a study of shared clonotypes between healthy human individuals. This table comes from immunoSEQ multiplex PCR, and its TCRdb copy is limited to in-frame clones, with some not included. The table shows hundreds of thousands of clones, with 87% occurring only once. Specimen: memory CD8+ T cells sorted from blood. The subset: CD45RO+ cells pooled with CCR7-negative TemRA cells. These receptor sequences come from a young man in good health.

This chain uses TRBV29-1 with TRBJ2-4; TRBD1 agrees at 9 bases. There are 15 residues in the CDR3. Losses at the gene ends were 1 base for V and 7 bases for J; bases not matched to a gene: 8. In germline, CDR1 is SQVTM, CDR2 ANQGSEA. CDR3 protein: CSVEGGGQGYNIQYF. The CDR3 coding sequence is TGCAGCGTTGAAGGTGGGGGACAGGGTTATAACATTCAGTACTTC.

The CDR3 region is CASSQNPIGASWDYGYTF. For the CDR3, the DNA is TGCGCCAGCAGCCAAAACCCCATAGGGGCCAGTTGGGACTATGGCTACACCTTC. V gene TRBV4-1 combines with J gene TRBJ1-2, with D possibly matching TRBD1 (5 bases). Per germline, CDR1 MGHRA and CDR2 YSYEKL. This CDR3 has 18 residues. Trimming stripped 2 bases from V and 3 bases from J, with 22 bases between.

The gene calls are TRBV7-9 and TRBJ1-2; D ambiguous. CDR1 SEHNR and CDR2 FQNEAQ come from the germline V gene (reference sequence). The CDR3 totals 15 residues. Trimming removed 4 bases at V and 6 bases at J, with 18 bases between. The CDR3 protein is CASSSVPTFAHGYTF. Written as DNA, the CDR3 is TGTGCCAGCAGCTCCGTCCCCACTTTCGCTCATGGCTACACCTTC.

The chain couples TRBV5-1 to TRBJ2-7; perhaps D is TRBD1 or TRBD2 (6 bases each). This CDR3 has 14 residues. Per the germline V gene, CDR1 is SGHRS and CDR2 is YFSETQ. The V end lost 4 bases, the J end lost 6 bases, and 17 bases lay between the germline ends. CDR3 region: CASSSNPQGGEQYF. The CDR3 nucleotides are TGCGCCAGCAGCAGCAACCCACAGGGAGGCGAGCAGTACTTC.

This sequence joins TRBV30 and TRBJ2-7, with D tentatively TRBD1 (6 bases). Trimming left V 5 bases short and J 9 bases short, with 17 bases between. Per germline, CDR1 GTSNPN and CDR2 SVGIG (reference sequence). The CDR3 is 12 residues long. In DNA form, the CDR3 reads TGTGCCTGGCGGGTGGCAGGGGCCTTGCAGTACTTC. Residues: CAWRVAGALQYF. The full variable domain, rest sourced from reference TRBV30 and TRBJ2-7, is SQTIHQWPATLVQPVGSPLSLECTVEGTSNPNLYWYRQAAGRGLQLLFYSVGIGQISSEVPQNLSASRPQDRQFILSSKKLLLSDSGFYLCAWRVAGALQYFGPGTRLTVT.

V is TRBV28 and J is TRBJ2-5; a possible D gene is TRBD1 (6 bases). The V gene's germline CDR1 is MDHEN and CDR2 SYDVKM. V gave up 6 bases and J gave up 4 bases, with 18 bases separating them. The CDR3 extends over 15 amino acids. CDR3 bases: TGTGCCAGCAGCCAGGACAGAGGGGGTGGAGAGACCCAGTACTTC. This translates into CASSQDRGGGETQYF.

The chain links TRBV5-1 to TRBJ1-1, with D tentatively TRBD1 (5 bases). Trimming stripped 4 bases from V and 4 bases from J, with 23 bases between. Germline lookup yields CDR1 SGHRS and CDR2 YFSETQ. The CDR3 is 17 residues long. CDR3 protein: CASSRDLPGIVGTEAFF. DNA of the CDR3: TGCGCCAGCAGCCGGGATCTCCCAGGGATAGTGGGCACTGAAGCTTTCTTT.

This chain connects TRBV6-5 to TRBJ1-1; 12 bases are shared with TRBD1. This CDR3 is built from 15 residues. Trimming cost V 2 bases and J 5 bases; bases outside gene matches: 3. CDR1 and CDR2 (germline): MNHEY, SVGAGI. The CDR3 bases are TGTGCCAGCAGTTACCGGGACAGGGGGCGGACTGAAGCTTTCTTT. Translating it yields CASSYRDRGRTEAFF.